This T cell receptor (beta chain) was observed in a study of shared clonotypes between healthy human individuals. Overall study findings and caveats: Sequencing depth was a factor that was expected to affect clonotype sharing among donors.

Naivety among CD8 cells was defined by CD45RO negativity and positive CCR7 selection, thereby excluding terminally differentiated effector memory CD45RA+ cells. Sequencing was at deep level. The assay was immunoSEQ multiplex PCR, and TCRdb's table has in-frame clones only and misses some. Among under 700,000 clones listed, around 96% were seen once. With regard to this clone: As yet, its antigen is unknown.

This CDR3 has 11 residues. Trimming took 6 bases from V and 0 from J, leaving 3 bases between them. Germline CDR1 DFQATT, CDR2 SNEGSKA (reference sequence). The clonotype was recovered from a woman under 40 in good health. The material sequenced was naive CD8+ T cells sorted from blood. The rearrangement links TRBV20-1 to TRBJ2-4; no clear D gene. Here the CDR3 reads CSALAKNIQYF. In DNA form, the CDR3 reads TGCAGTGCACTAGCCAAAAACATTCAGTACTTC.